The entry below describes one T cell receptor (beta chain). This clonotype was detected only a few times. Its antigen has not been determined. Per-nucleotide qualities are absent, and no much larger clonotype sits a single base away. CDR1 and CDR2 are drawn from the germline V gene (reference sequence): DFQATT, SNEGSKA. The junction carries 24 bases between V and J, which are trimmed by 6 bases and 7 bases respectively. The CDR3 contains 16 residues, cysteine and phenylalanine counted. Only CDR3 DNA remains: 48 bases, in frame from the first base. Libraries were made using PCR. The run used an Illumina HiSeq 2500. Molecular barcoding was employed in the preparation of TCR libraries, with unique molecular identifiers being used to normalize TCRbeta repertoire quantification. TCRdb reanalyzed the raw reads on its own, using fastp at Q25 for trimming and MiXCR for clone calling, and kept in-frame beta chains. When rows share a CDR3 protein, they turn into one entry using the most common DNA and genes. This sample gives a few hundred thousand distinct CDR3 sequences in total; 10% to 15% of them show up just once. Over 2% of the sample is in the top ten clones.

This specimen belongs to a study of T-cell reconstitution after alpha-beta-depleted transplantation in children listed by TCRdb under 2016. Study-level background: Using TCR repertoire profiling, the study quantitatively followed how T-cell immune reconstitution unfolded in children after TCRalphabeta/CD19-depleted allogeneic hematopoietic cell transplantation. Summary of the overall study and its limitations: Apparently early alphabetaT-cell count recovery about two months after transplant reportedly relied on only several hundred rapidly expanded clones derived from non-depleted graft cells. In some patients, the high TCRbeta diversity seen at day 60 was put down to recipient T cells and intrathymic progenitors that had survived conditioning. Over subsequent months, a decline in hyperexpanded clone frequencies was noted, and after one year, T-cell counts and TCRbeta diversity were mostly ascribed to newly produced T cells.

The treatment or condition label on this specimen signifies: allogeneic hematopoietic cell transplantation with graft depleted of TCRalphabeta T cells and CD19 B cells. The transplant recipients were children given TCRalphabeta/CD19-depleted allogeneic hematopoietic cell grafts. This sequence originates from a male patient aged 10 to 17 who had a stem cell transplant for acute myeloid leukemia, so the T cells may come from the graft donor. The rearranged segments are TRBV20-1 and TRBJ1-4; perhaps TRBD1 is the D gene, with 5 bases matching. This specimen was PBMCs, mostly from graft donor cells, taken 360 days after TCRalphabeta/CD19-depleted stem cell transplant. The DNA is TGCAGTGCCAAGGAACCTGGGACGGCCTATACTGAAAAACTGTTTTTT. It encodes CSAKEPGTAYTEKLFF.